The sequence of this TCR beta chain was determined in a study of T cell responses to AZD1222 COVID-19 vaccine. Whole-study findings and limits: Donor demographics were predominantly white British with a female majority; clonal diversity may be underestimated. Of spike-specific TCRs, nearly half reportedly target regions left unmutated in variants.

This clone was seen just once. Its antigen is unidentified. This CDR3 has 15 residues. The V gene lost 1 base and the J gene lost 3 bases, with 10 bases spanning the gap. Germline V lookup: CDR1 SGHTA, CDR2 FQGNSA. Some clones are missing from TCRdb's copy, which holds only in-frame ones; the method was immunoSEQ multiplex PCR. The sample gives some 150,000 clones, approximately 93% of which show up once; around 0.85% is in the top ten. The TCR originated in an adult in good health. The chain recombines TRBV7-2 with TRBJ1-5, with a tentative D call TRBD1 (5 bases). Specimen: peripheral blood, collected on day 0 of MenACWY control vaccination. CDR3 DNA: TGTGCCAGCAGCTTAGATTCAGGGTTCAATCAGCCCCAGCATTTT. It translates to CASSLDSGFNQPQHF.